These 11 T cell receptor beta chains were all obtained from the same sample, sequenced in a study of control samples from healthy donors and cancer patients. Data came from immunoSEQ multiplex PCR; TCRdb stores just in-frame clones and leaves some out. The repertoire holds some 79,000 clones, with 90% to 95% as singletons. Input material: PBMCs. All receptors come from a woman aged 40 to 50 with lung cancer.

The V gene is TRBV7-9, the J gene TRBJ2-7, with D perhaps matching TRBD1 (6 bases). Trimming cost V 1 base and J 5 bases, with 12 bases left between them. Germline V CDR1 and CDR2: SEHNR, FQNEAQ (reference sequence). The CDR3 extends over 14 amino acids. The CDR3 DNA reads TGTGCCAGCAGCTTAGGGGGGCTCGGAAACGAGCAGTACTTC. It translates to CASSLGGLGNEQYF. Full variable domain (rest looked up from reference TRBV7-9 and TRBJ2-7): DTGVSQNPRHKITKRGQNVTFRCDPISEHNRLYWYRQTLGQGPEFLTYFQNEAQLEKSRLLSDRFSAERPKGSFSTLEIQRTEQGDSAMYLCASSLGGLGNEQYFGPGTRLTVT.

DNA for the CDR3: TGTGCCAGCAGCGGGGGAGGGAGCCCTTTCTTT. Its translation: CASSGGGSPFF. This rearrangement joins TRBV7-9 to TRBJ1-1; D is perhaps TRBD1 (5 bases). The CDR3 consists of 11 residues. Germline assignment: CDR1 SEHNR and CDR2 FQNEAQ (reference sequence). Trimming pared 5 bases from V and 12 bases from J, leaving 13 bases between.

The chain employs TRBV7-3 and TRBJ2-1; 8 nucleotides agree with TRBD1. CDR1 is SGHTA and CDR2 is FQGTGA in the germline V gene. The CDR3 is made up of 13 amino acids. V shed 6 bases, J shed 5 bases, and the junction held 3 bases outside the gene matches. CDR3 in DNA: TGTGCCAGCAGTTTGGACAGGGACAATGAGCAGTTCTTC. This gives the protein CASSLDRDNEQFF.

The gene calls are TRBV27 and TRBJ2-7; D may be TRBD1 (6 bases). The CDR3 contains 17 residues. V lost 0 bases, J lost 6 bases, and 21 bases lay in between. CDR1 MNHEY and CDR2 SMNVEV come from the germline V gene (reference sequence). The DNA of the CDR3 is TGTGCCAGCAGTTTATCGGTACCTACAGGGCCTAAGGGCGAGCAGTACTTC. Residues: CASSLSVPTGPKGEQYF.

The V and J genes are TRBV19 and TRBJ2-7, with D perhaps TRBD1 (5 bases). This CDR3 has 14 residues. Germline V gene lookup returns CDR1 LNHDA and CDR2 SQIVND (reference sequence). The V gene lost 6 bases and the J gene lost 0 bases, with 12 bases spanning the gap. The CDR3 loop reads CASRRGSDSYEQYF. The CDR3 coding sequence is TGTGCCAGTAGAAGGGGCAGCGACTCCTACGAGCAGTACTTC.

This chain joins TRBV5-1 and TRBJ2-7; D possibly corresponds to TRBD1 (5 bases). Trimming pared 0 bases from V and 1 base from J, leaving 11 bases between. Germline V gene data show CDR1 as SGHRS and CDR2 as YFSETQ. The length of the CDR3 is 15 residues. The CDR3 DNA reads as TGCGCCAGCAGCTTGGGGCAGGGTTTATCCTACGAGCAGTACTTC. Translation: CASSLGQGLSYEQYF.

The chain couples TRBV4-1 to TRBJ2-1; D might be TRBD2 (5 bases). V shed 1 base and J shed 10 bases, with 14 bases lying between them. The CDR3 totals 14 residues. Germline values: CDR1 MGHRA, CDR2 YSYEKL. The CDR3 sequence is CASSQGSPGSEQFF. CDR3 bases: TGCGCCAGCAGCCAAGGAAGCCCGGGGTCGGAGCAGTTCTTC.

The chain uses TRBV6-4 and TRBJ1-5, with D possibly TRBD1 on 6 matching bases. The V end lost 5 bases, the J end lost 1 base, and 6 bases lay between the germline ends. CDR1 MRHNA and CDR2 SNTAGT come from the germline V gene. CDR3 size: 13 residues. CDR3 region: CASSTGSNQPQHF. The CDR3 DNA follows: TGTGCCAGCAGTACAGGGAGCAATCAGCCCCAGCATTTT.

This chain connects TRBV12-3 or TRBV12-4 to TRBJ2-3; D uncertain. The V end lost 6 bases, the J end lost 1 base, and 8 bases lay between the germline ends. This CDR3 region has 13 residues. This CDR3 reads CASSPFRTDTQYF. CDR3 nucleotides: TGTGCCAGCAGCCCGTTTCGCACAGATACGCAGTATTTT.

The rearrangement joins TRBV5-5 to TRBJ1-2; 7 nucleotides align to TRBD1. Unmatched junction bases numbered 6, after V lost 4 bases and J lost 6 bases. CDR3 size: 13 residues. Germline V CDR1 and CDR2: SGHKS, YYEKEE (reference sequence). CDR3 amino acids: CASSIQGIDGYTF. CDR3 nucleotides: TGTGCCAGCAGCATACAGGGGATCGATGGCTACACCTTC.

V and J are TRBV13 and TRBJ1-3; possible D gene TRBD1, 5 bases. From germline, CDR1 is PRHDT and CDR2 FYEKMQ (reference sequence). CDR3 length equals 15 residues. V lost 2 bases and J lost 3, with 11 bases in between. The CDR3 here is CASSLMGELGNTIYF. The CDR3 nucleotides read TGTGCCAGCAGCTTAATGGGGGAGCTTGGAAACACCATATATTTT.